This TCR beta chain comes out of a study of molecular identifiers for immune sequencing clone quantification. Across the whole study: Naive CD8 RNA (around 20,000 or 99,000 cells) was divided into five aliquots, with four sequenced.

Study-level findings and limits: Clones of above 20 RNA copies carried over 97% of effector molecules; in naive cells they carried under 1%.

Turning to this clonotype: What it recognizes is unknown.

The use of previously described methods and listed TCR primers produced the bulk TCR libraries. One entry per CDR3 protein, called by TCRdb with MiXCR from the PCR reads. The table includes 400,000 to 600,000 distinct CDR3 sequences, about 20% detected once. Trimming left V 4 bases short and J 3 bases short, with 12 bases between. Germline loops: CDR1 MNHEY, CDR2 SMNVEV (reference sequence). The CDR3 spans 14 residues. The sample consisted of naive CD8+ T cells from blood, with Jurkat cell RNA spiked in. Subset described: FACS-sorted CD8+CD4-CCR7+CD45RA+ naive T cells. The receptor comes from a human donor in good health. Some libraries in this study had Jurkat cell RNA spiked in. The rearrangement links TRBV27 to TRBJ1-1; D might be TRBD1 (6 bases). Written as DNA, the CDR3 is TGTGCCAGCAGTTCACGGGGGCAATACACTGAAGCTTTCTTT. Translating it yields CASSSRGQYTEAFF.